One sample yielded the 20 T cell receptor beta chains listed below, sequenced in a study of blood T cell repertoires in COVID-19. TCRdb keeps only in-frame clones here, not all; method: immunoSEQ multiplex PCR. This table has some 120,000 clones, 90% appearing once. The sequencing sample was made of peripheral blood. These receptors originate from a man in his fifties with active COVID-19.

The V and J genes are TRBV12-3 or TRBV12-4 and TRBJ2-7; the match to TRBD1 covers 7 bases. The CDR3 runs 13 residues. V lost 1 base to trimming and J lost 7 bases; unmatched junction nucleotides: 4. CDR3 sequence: CASSLGQGYEQYF. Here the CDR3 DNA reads TGTGCCAGCAGTTTAGGACAGGGATATGAGCAGTACTTC.

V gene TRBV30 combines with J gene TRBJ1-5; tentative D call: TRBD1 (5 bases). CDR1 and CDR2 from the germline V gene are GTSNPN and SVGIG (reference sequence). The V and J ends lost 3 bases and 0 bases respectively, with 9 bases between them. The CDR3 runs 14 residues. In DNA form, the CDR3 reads TGTGCCTGGAGCCGGGGGTATAGCAATCAGCCCCAGCATTTT. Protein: CAWSRGYSNQPQHF.

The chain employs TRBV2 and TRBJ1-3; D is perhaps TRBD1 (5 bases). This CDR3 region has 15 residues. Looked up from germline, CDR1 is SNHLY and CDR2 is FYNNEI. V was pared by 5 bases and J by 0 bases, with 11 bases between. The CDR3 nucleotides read TGTGCCAGCAGTCCTGACGGACACTCTGGAAACACCATATATTTT. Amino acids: CASSPDGHSGNTIYF.

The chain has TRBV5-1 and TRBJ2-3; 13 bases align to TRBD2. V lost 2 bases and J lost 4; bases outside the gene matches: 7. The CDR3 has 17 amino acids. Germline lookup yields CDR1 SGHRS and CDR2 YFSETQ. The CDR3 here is CASSLPSLAGGPDTQYF. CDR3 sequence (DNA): TGCGCCAGCAGCTTACCTTCACTAGCGGGGGGGCCAGATACGCAGTATTTT. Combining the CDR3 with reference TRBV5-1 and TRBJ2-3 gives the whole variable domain KAGVTQTPRYLIKTRGQQVTLSCSPISGHRSVSWYQQTPGQGLQFLFEYFSETQRNKGNFPGRFSGRQFSNSRSEMNVSTLELGDSALYLCASSLPSLAGGPDTQYFGPGTRLTVL.

CDR3 protein: CASSPSQGNTIYF. The CDR3 bases are TGTGCCAGCAGCCCGTCCCAGGGAAACACCATATATTTT. The rearrangement uses TRBV7-8 and TRBJ1-3, with unresolved D. Germline V lookup: CDR1 SGHVS, CDR2 FQNEAQ. Trimming took 5 bases from V and 4 from J, leaving 9 bases between them. This CDR3 is 13 amino acids long.

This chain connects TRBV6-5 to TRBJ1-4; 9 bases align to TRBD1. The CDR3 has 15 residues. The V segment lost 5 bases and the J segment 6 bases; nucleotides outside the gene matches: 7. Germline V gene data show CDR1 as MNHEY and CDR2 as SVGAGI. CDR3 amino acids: CASSQTGGNHEKLFF. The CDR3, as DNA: TGTGCCAGCAGTCAGACAGGGGGTAATCATGAAAAACTGTTTTTT.

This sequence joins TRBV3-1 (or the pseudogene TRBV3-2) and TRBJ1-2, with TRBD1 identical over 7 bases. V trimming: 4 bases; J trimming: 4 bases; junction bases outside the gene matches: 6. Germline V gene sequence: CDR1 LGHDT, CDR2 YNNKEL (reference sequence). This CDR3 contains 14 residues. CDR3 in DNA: TGTGCCAGCAGCCGCCGGGACAGTGGCTATGGCTACACCTTC. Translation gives CASSRRDSGYGYTF.

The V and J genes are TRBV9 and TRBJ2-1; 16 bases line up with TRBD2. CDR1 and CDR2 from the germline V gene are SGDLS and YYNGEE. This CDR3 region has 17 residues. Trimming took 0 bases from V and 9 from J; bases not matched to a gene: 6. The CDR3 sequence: CASSVGGTSGRVGEQFF. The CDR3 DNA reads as TGTGCCAGCAGCGTAGGGGGGACTAGCGGGAGGGTTGGTGAGCAGTTCTTC.

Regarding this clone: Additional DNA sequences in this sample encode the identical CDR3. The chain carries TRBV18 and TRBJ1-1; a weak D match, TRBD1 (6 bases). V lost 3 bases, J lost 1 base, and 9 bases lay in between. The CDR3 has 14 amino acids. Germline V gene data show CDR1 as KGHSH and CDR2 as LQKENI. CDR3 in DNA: TGTGCCAGCTCACCGCAGGGGAGGAACACTGAAGCTTTCTTT. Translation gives CASSPQGRNTEAFF. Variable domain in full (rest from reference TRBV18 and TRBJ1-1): NAGVMQNPRHLVRRRGQEARLRCSPMKGHSHVYWYRQLPEEGLKFMVYLQKENIIDESGMPKERFSAEFPKEGPSILRIQQVVRGDSAAYFCASSPQGRNTEAFFGQGTRLTVV.

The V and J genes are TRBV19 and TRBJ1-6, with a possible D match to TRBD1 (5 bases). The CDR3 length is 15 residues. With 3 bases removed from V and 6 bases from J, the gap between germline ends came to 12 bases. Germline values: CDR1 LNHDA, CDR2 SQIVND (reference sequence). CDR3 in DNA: TGTGCCAGTAGTATGTCGGGGGGTGTTAATTCACCCCTCCACTTT. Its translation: CASSMSGGVNSPLHF.

The DNA of the CDR3 is TGCGCCAGCAGCACCGGGACAGCGGTCCCTAACACTGAAGCTTTCTTT. It encodes CASSTGTAVPNTEAFF. The V call is TRBV5-1, the J call TRBJ1-1; 7 bases are a match to TRBD1. The germline gives CDR1 SGHRS, CDR2 YFSETQ. Losses at the gene ends were 4 bases for V and 2 bases for J; bases not matched to a gene: 11. The CDR3 is made up of 16 amino acids.

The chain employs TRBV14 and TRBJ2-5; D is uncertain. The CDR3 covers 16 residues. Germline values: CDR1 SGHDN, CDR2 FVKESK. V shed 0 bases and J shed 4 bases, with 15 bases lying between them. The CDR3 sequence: CASSQDPPGLSETQYF. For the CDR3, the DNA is TGTGCCAGCAGCCAAGATCCGCCAGGTCTTTCAGAGACCCAGTACTTC.

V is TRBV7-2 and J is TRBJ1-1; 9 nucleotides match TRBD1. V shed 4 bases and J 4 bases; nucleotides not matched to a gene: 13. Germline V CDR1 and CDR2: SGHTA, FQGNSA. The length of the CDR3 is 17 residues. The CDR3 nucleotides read TGTGCCAGCAGCTCGCCGGGACAGGGCAAGGGCAGCACTGAAGCTTTCTTT. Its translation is CASSSPGQGKGSTEAFF.

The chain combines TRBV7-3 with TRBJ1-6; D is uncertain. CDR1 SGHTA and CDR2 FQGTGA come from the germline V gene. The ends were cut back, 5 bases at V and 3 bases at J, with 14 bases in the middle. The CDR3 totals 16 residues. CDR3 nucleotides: TGTGCCAGCAGCCGGGGAGGGCAACTCTATAATTCACCCCTCCACTTT. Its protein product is CASSRGGQLYNSPLHF.

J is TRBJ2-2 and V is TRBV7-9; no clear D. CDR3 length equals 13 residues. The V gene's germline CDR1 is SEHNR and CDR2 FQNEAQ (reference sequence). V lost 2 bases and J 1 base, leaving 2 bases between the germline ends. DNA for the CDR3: TGTGCCAGCAGCTTACTGAACACCGGGGAGCTGTTTTTT. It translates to CASSLLNTGELFF.

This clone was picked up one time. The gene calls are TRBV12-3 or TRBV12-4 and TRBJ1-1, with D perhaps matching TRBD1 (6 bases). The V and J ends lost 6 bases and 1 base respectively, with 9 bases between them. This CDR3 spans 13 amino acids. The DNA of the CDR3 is TGTGCCAGCAGACTGACAGGGAACACTGAAGCTTTCTTT. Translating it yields CASRLTGNTEAFF.

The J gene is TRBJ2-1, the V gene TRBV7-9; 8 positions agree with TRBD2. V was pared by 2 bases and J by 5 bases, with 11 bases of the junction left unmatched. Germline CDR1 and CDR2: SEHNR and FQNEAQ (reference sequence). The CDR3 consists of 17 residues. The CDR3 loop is CASSLLPSGSINNEQFF. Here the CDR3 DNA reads TGTGCCAGCAGCTTACTTCCTAGCGGGTCGATTAACAATGAGCAGTTCTTC.

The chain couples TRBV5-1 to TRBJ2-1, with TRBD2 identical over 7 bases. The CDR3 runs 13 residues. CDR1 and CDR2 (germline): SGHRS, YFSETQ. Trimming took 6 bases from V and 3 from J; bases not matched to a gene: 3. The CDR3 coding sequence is TGCGCCAGCACCACTAGCGACTACAATGAGCAGTTCTTC. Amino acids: CASTTSDYNEQFF.

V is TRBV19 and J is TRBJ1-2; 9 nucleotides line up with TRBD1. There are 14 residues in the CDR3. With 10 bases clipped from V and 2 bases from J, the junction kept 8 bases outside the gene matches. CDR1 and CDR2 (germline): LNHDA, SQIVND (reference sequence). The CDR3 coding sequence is TGTGCCACTCGCCCCGGACAGGGGAACTATGGCTACACCTTC. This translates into CATRPGQGNYGYTF. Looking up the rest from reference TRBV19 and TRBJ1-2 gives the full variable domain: DGGITQSPKYLFRKEGQNVTLSCEQNLNHDAMYWYRQDPGQGLRLIYYSQIVNDFQKGDIAEGYSVSREKKESFPLTVTSAQKNPTAFYLCATRPGQGNYGYTFGSGTRLTVV.

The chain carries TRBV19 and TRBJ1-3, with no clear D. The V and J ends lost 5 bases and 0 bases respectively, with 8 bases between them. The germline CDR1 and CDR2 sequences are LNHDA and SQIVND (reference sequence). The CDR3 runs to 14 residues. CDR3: CASSGHNSGNTIYF. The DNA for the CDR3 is TGTGCCAGTAGTGGTCACAACTCTGGAAACACCATATATTTT.